Sequencing of this T cell receptor beta chain was carried out in a study of cytomegalovirus exposure and HLA in healthy donors. CDR1 is MGHRA and CDR2 is YSYEKL in the germline V gene. V lost 0 bases and J lost 5; bases outside the gene matches: 5. This CDR3 region has 16 residues. Assay used: immunoSEQ multiplex PCR; TCRdb lists only in-frame clones, some missing. Among some 130,000 clones listed, 80% to 90% were seen once. The sequence was obtained from a woman under 30 in good health and CMV-seronegative. Source material: PBMCs. V usage is TRBV4-1 and J usage is TRBJ2-1, with 9 bases aligning to TRBD2. In DNA form, the CDR3 reads TGCGCCAGCAGCCAAGATCAGCGGGGGGACCACAATGAGCAGTTCTTC. Translation gives CASSQDQRGDHNEQFF.